One sample yielded the 27 T cell receptor beta chains listed below, sequenced in a study of cytomegalovirus exposure and HLA in healthy donors. Amplification used 60 Vbeta primers and 13 Jbeta primers. The data were produced by immunoSEQ multiplex PCR, yet TCRdb's version contains in-frame clones alone and is incomplete. This sample has fewer than 250,000 clones, with less than 85% found just once. Sequencing was done on a sample of PBMCs. Source of these receptors: a man aged 25-45 years in good health and CMV-seropositive.

The rearrangement uses TRBV5-1 and TRBJ1-4; D is possibly TRBD1 (6 bases). The CDR3 contains 14 residues. V was trimmed by 7 bases and J by 5 bases, leaving 15 bases between them. The germline CDR1 and CDR2 sequences are SGHRS and YFSETQ. Written as DNA, the CDR3 is TGCGCCAGCCGGGGCGGGGGCCTAAATGAAAAACTGTTTTTT. Protein product: CASRGGGLNEKLFF. The entire variable domain, with the rest obtained from reference TRBV5-1 and TRBJ1-4, is as follows: KAGVTQTPRYLIKTRGQQVTLSCSPISGHRSVSWYQQTPGQGLQFLFEYFSETQRNKGNFPGRFSGRQFSNSRSEMNVSTLELGDSALYLCASRGGGLNEKLFFGSGTQLSVL.

This sequence joins TRBV7-2 and TRBJ2-7, with D perhaps matching TRBD1 (5 bases). Trimming shortened V by 0 bases and J by 3 bases, and 12 bases separated the two germline ends. The germline V gene has CDR1 SGHTA and CDR2 FQGNSA. The CDR3 is 15 residues long. The CDR3 sequence is CASSLAQGTIYEQYF. The CDR3 DNA sequence: TGTGCCAGCAGCTTAGCGCAGGGTACGATCTACGAGCAGTACTTC. Together with reference TRBV7-2 and TRBJ2-7, the CDR3 gives the full variable domain: GAGVSQSPSNKVTEKGKDVELRCDPISGHTALYWYRQSLGQGLEFLIYFQGNSAPDKSGLPSDRFSAERTGGSVSTLTIQRTQQEDSAVYLCASSLAQGTIYEQYFGPGTRLTVT.

This clone was counted a few times. V gene TRBV14 combines with J gene TRBJ2-1; 7 nucleotides agree with TRBD1. The J segment lost 14 bases and the V segment lost 5 bases, leaving 9 bases of the junction unmatched. This CDR3 has 12 residues. Germline V CDR1 and CDR2: SGHDN, FVKESK. CDR3 loop: CASSGTGVYEFF. The CDR3 DNA reads as TGTGCCAGCAGCGGCACAGGGGTATACGAGTTCTTC.

The chain is built from TRBV5-6 and TRBJ2-1; 9 positions agree with TRBD1. Germline values: CDR1 SGHDT, CDR2 YYEEEE. Unmatched junction bases numbered 8, after V lost 9 bases and J lost 7 bases. This CDR3 comprises 13 residues. The DNA of the CDR3 is TGTGCCACCAGTGGGACAGGGAGGAATGAGCAGTTCTTC. Amino acids: CATSGTGRNEQFF. Together with reference TRBV5-6 and TRBJ2-1, the CDR3 gives the full variable domain: DAGVTQSPTHLIKTRGQQVTLRCSPKSGHDTVSWYQQALGQGPQFIFQYYEEEERQRGNFPDRFSGHQFPNYSSELNVNALLLGDSALYLCATSGTGRNEQFFGPGTRLTVL.

This chain uses TRBV12-2 with TRBJ2-7; TRBD2 is the table's D call and was not checked against the DNA. TRBV12-2 is a documented pseudogene. This CDR3 contains 17 residues. CDR3 amino acids: CASRLSSVGGGPYEQYF. The CDR3 coding sequence is TGTGCAAGTCGCTTGTCATCAGTTGGGGGAGGCCCCTACGAGCAGTACTTC.

This clone was seen a single time. The junction differs from germline at one of its ends, possibly a read error. Other DNA sequences in this specimen translate into the identical CDR3. This chain connects TRBV4-1 to TRBJ1-1, with 8 bases lining up with TRBD1. Germline CDR1 and CDR2: MGHRA and YSYEKL. The CDR3 has 15 residues. The CDR3 loop is CASSVRTGLDTEAFF. CDR3 in DNA: TGCGCCAGCAGCGTCCGGACAGGGTTGGACACTGAAGCCTTCTTT.

The CDR3 here is CASKAGTPTGEQFF. For the CDR3, the DNA is TGTGCCAGCAAGGCCGGGACTCCAACGGGTGAGCAGTTCTTC. This chain joins TRBV6-5 and TRBJ2-1; a possible D gene is TRBD2 (6 bases). V was clipped by 7 bases and J by 9 bases, with 19 bases between them. Germline values: CDR1 MNHEY, CDR2 SVGAGI. The CDR3 contains 14 residues.

V gene TRBV15 combines with J gene TRBJ1-2; TRBD1 matches at 11 bases. Per germline, CDR1 LNHNV and CDR2 YYDKDF (reference sequence). The CDR3 is 14 residues long. With 5 bases clipped from V and 3 bases from J, the junction kept 2 bases outside the gene matches. Here the CDR3 reads CATSLGQGDYGYTF. DNA of the CDR3: TGTGCCACCAGCCTGGGACAGGGGGACTATGGCTACACCTTC. Looking up the rest from reference TRBV15 and TRBJ1-2 gives the full variable domain: DAMVIQNPRYQVTQFGKPVTLSCSQTLNHNVMYWYQQKSSQAPKLLFHYYDKDFNNEADTPDNFQSRRPNTSFCFLDIRSPGLGDTAMYLCATSLGQGDYGYTFGSGTRLTVV.

The chain joins TRBV11-3 to TRBJ2-7; TRBD2 matches at 9 bases. CDR1 SGHNT and CDR2 YENEEA come from the germline V gene. The CDR3 extends over 14 amino acids. The V and J ends lost 4 bases and 4 bases, in that order; junction bases with no gene match: 5. In nucleotides, the CDR3 is TGTGCCAGCAGCTGGGGTAGCGGGAGTTACGAGCAGTACTTC. Its translation: CASSWGSGSYEQYF.

V gene TRBV29-1 combines with J gene TRBJ2-1, with D possibly TRBD2 on 5 matching bases. This CDR3 has 12 amino acids. Germline V CDR1 and CDR2: SQVTM, ANQGSEA. Trimming took 7 bases from V and 5 from J, leaving 12 bases between them. In DNA, the CDR3 is TGCAGCGCTCCCGGACTTAACAATGAGCAGTTCTTC. Its protein is CSAPGLNNEQFF.

V and J are TRBV5-1 and TRBJ1-5, with D perhaps matching TRBD1 (5 bases). V gave up 0 bases and J gave up 0 bases, with 7 bases separating them. The CDR3 totals 15 residues. In germline, CDR1 is SGHRS, CDR2 YFSETQ. The CDR3 here is CASSLEGYSNQPQHF. The CDR3 bases are TGCGCCAGCAGCTTGGAGGGGTATAGCAATCAGCCCCAGCATTTT.

The rearrangement uses TRBV19 and TRBJ2-3; 11 bases line up with TRBD2. CDR1 is LNHDA, CDR2 SQIVND, per germline (reference sequence). Losses at the gene ends were 6 bases for V and 2 bases for J; bases not matched to a gene: 7. The CDR3 runs to 16 residues. CDR3 protein: CASSELAGANTDTQYF. The CDR3 DNA reads as TGTGCCAGTAGCGAACTAGCGGGGGCCAACACAGATACGCAGTATTTT.

This rearrangement joins TRBV4-1 to TRBJ1-1; the match to TRBD1 covers 8 bases. V lost 3 bases to trimming and J lost 5 bases; unmatched junction nucleotides: 8. The CDR3 is 15 residues long. Germline V gene sequence: CDR1 MGHRA, CDR2 YSYEKL. CDR3 bases: TGCGCCAGCAGCCAGTCGGACAGGGCCGGTACTGAAGCTTTCTTT. It codes for CASSQSDRAGTEAFF.

The chain has TRBV5-1 and TRBJ2-3, with D uncertain. CDR1 SGHRS and CDR2 YFSETQ come from the germline V gene. The CDR3 is 16 amino acids. The V gene lost 0 bases and the J gene lost 1 base, with 12 bases spanning the gap. The DNA of the CDR3 is TGCGCCAGCAGCTTGGCCACGACTCGTCGCACAGATACGCAGTATTTT. It encodes CASSLATTRRTDTQYF.

This clone was seen only a few times. CDR3 residues: CASSYTGPDTQYF. CDR3 DNA sequence: TGTGCCAGCAGCTACACAGGTCCAGATACGCAGTATTTT. This rearrangement joins TRBV7-2 to TRBJ2-3, with a tentative D call TRBD1 (5 bases). V lost 4 bases and J 4 bases, leaving 9 bases between the germline ends. This CDR3 spans 13 amino acids. Per germline, CDR1 SGHTA and CDR2 FQGNSA.

This clone was recorded only once. The chain combines TRBV7-8 with TRBJ2-1; D is possibly TRBD2 (6 bases). The germline V gene has CDR1 SGHVS and CDR2 FQNEAQ. This CDR3 spans 12 amino acids. V was pared by 5 bases and J by 9 bases, with 11 bases between. The CDR3 DNA reads as TGTGCCAGCAGCCTCGTCGGGGGTGAGCAGTTCTTC. Residues: CASSLVGGEQFF.

This clone has just a few counts. V usage is TRBV2 and J usage is TRBJ2-5; the match to TRBD1 covers 9 bases. Trimming cost V 4 bases and J 5 bases; bases outside gene matches: 5. Germline values: CDR1 SNHLY, CDR2 FYNNEI. This CDR3 has 14 residues. CDR3 region: CASSGTGVVETQYF. CDR3 nucleotides: TGTGCCAGCAGTGGGACAGGGGTGGTGGAGACCCAGTACTTC.

The chain couples TRBV21-1 to TRBJ2-7; the D call in the table, TRBD2, was not verified against the DNA. TRBV21-1 is a pseudogene locus. The CDR3 contains 15 residues. CDR3 protein: CASSKSSGRTYEQYF. The CDR3 bases are TGTGCCAGCAGCAAAAGCAGCGGCAGGACCTACGAGCAGTACTTC.

This clone was detected only a few times. This chain joins TRBV9 and TRBJ2-5; TRBD2 aligns across 9 bases. Germline V gene lookup returns CDR1 SGDLS and CDR2 YYNGEE. Trimming took 0 bases from V and 5 from J; bases not matched to a gene: 2. The CDR3 runs to 14 residues. In DNA form, the CDR3 reads TGTGCCAGCAGCGTAGGGCGGGAGGGTGAGACCCAGTACTTC. Encoded protein: CASSVGREGETQYF. Variable domain in full (rest from reference TRBV9 and TRBJ2-5): DSGVTQTPKHLITATGQRVTLRCSPRSGDLSVYWYQQSLDQGLQFLIQYYNGEERAKGNILERFSAQQFPDLHSELNLSSLELGDSALYFCASSVGREGETQYFGPGTRLLVL.

The rearrangement links TRBV27 to TRBJ1-2, with D maybe TRBD1 (5 bases). CDR1 is MNHEY, CDR2 SMNVEV, per germline (reference sequence). V was cut by 5 bases and J by 4 bases, with 11 bases left in between. The CDR3 loop spans 13 amino acids. The CDR3 DNA reads TGTGCCAGCAGTCCCAGGGAGGGCTATGGCTACACCTTC. The encoded protein is CASSPREGYGYTF.

Only a few counts were recorded for this clone. This chain uses TRBV15 with TRBJ1-2; 10 nucleotides line up with TRBD1. With 0 bases clipped from V and 6 bases from J, the junction kept 4 bases outside the gene matches. This CDR3 has 15 residues. In germline, CDR1 is LNHNV, CDR2 YYDKDF (reference sequence). DNA of the CDR3: TGTGCCACCAGCAGAGATAAAGGGACAGGGGATGGCTACACCTTC. Protein sequence: CATSRDKGTGDGYTF.

This clone was observed a handful of times. V gene TRBV5-6 combines with J gene TRBJ2-7; 8 nucleotides line up with TRBD1. Losses at the gene ends were 4 bases for V and 0 bases for J; bases not matched to a gene: 6. The CDR3 sequence is 15 residues long. From germline, CDR1 is SGHDT and CDR2 YYEEEE. The CDR3 sequence is CASSLGTGLSYEQYF. The CDR3 DNA reads as TGTGCCAGCAGCCTCGGGACAGGCCTCTCCTACGAGCAGTACTTC.

V and J are TRBV4-1 and TRBJ2-7; TRBD2 might be the D (5 bases). Trimming cost V 2 bases and J 0 bases, with 11 bases left between them. CDR1 is MGHRA, CDR2 YSYEKL, per germline. This CDR3 region has 15 residues. The chain's CDR3 is CASSQKNGDSYEQYF. The CDR3 DNA sequence: TGCGCCAGCAGCCAAAAAAACGGGGACTCCTACGAGCAGTACTTC.

The rearrangement links TRBV6-6 to TRBJ2-1, with D tentatively TRBD2 (5 bases). Germline loops: CDR1 MNHNY, CDR2 SVGAGI (reference sequence). The CDR3 runs 15 residues. V was trimmed by 2 bases and J by 6 bases, leaving 14 bases between them. DNA of the CDR3: TGTGCCAGCAGTTACACGGGCCGGGCGGGCAATGAGCAGTTCTTC. Protein sequence: CASSYTGRAGNEQFF.

This clone was detected a few times. J is TRBJ1-5 and V is TRBV6-6; tentative D call: TRBD1 (6 bases). The CDR3 is 14 residues long. V lost 5 bases and J lost 0, with 8 bases in between. Germline assignment: CDR1 MNHNY and CDR2 SVGAGI (reference sequence). In DNA form, the CDR3 reads TGTGCCAGCAGTCAGGGGTCTAGCAATCAGCCCCAGCATTTT. Translation gives CASSQGSSNQPQHF.

The table lists this clone with a count of one. The genes are TRBV5-1 and TRBJ2-3; 8 nucleotides line up with TRBD2. The CDR3 extends over 16 amino acids. In germline, CDR1 is SGHRS, CDR2 YFSETQ. V shed 2 bases and J 2 bases; nucleotides not matched to a gene: 7. This chain's CDR3 is CASSLRLARVTDTQYF. The CDR3 coding sequence is TGCGCCAGCAGCTTACGACTAGCGCGGGTCACAGATACGCAGTATTTT. Full variable domain (rest looked up from reference TRBV5-1 and TRBJ2-3): KAGVTQTPRYLIKTRGQQVTLSCSPISGHRSVSWYQQTPGQGLQFLFEYFSETQRNKGNFPGRFSGRQFSNSRSEMNVSTLELGDSALYLCASSLRLARVTDTQYFGPGTRLTVL.

The chain carries TRBV4-1 and TRBJ1-1, with a tentative D call TRBD1 (6 bases). CDR3 size: 15 residues. Germline lookup yields CDR1 MGHRA and CDR2 YSYEKL. V was shortened by 9 bases and J by 6 bases, with 23 bases between the two germline ends. Here the CDR3 reads CASYPGAGQRAEAFF. CDR3 in DNA: TGCGCCAGTTATCCAGGGGCAGGGCAGAGGGCTGAAGCTTTCTTT.